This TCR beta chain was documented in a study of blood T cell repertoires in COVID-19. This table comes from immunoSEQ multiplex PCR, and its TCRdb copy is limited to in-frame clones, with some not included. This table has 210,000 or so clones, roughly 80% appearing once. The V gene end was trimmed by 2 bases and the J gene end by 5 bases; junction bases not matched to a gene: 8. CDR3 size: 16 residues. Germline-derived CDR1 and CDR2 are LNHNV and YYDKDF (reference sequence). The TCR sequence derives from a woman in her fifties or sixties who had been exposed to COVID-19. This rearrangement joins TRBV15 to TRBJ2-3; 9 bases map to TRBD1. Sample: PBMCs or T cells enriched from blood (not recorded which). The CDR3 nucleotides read TGTGCCACCAGCAGATCAACAGGGGGCCGTCTAGATACGCAGTATTTT. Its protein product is CATSRSTGGRLDTQYF.